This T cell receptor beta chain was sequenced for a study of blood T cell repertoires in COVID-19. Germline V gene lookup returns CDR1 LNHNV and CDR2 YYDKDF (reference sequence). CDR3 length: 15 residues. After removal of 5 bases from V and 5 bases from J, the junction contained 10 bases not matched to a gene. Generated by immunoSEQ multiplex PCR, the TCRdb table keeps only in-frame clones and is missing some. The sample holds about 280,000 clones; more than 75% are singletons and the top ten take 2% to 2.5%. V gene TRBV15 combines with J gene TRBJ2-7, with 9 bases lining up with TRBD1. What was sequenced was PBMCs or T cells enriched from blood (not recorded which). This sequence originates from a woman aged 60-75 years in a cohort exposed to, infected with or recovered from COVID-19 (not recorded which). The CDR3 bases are TGTGCCACCAGCCGGGCTCGGGACAGGGACCACGAGCAGTACTTC. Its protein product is CATSRARDRDHEQYF.